The 11 T cell receptor beta chains below all came from one sample that was sequenced in a study of T-cell reconstitution after alpha-beta-depleted transplantation in children. Preparation of the TCRbeta library involved a method that used unique molecular identifiers. TCRdb reprocessed the PCR reads with MiXCR, giving one entry per CDR3 protein. The sample records 800,000 to 1,000,000 distinct CDR3 sequences, about 29% being singletons. The sample consisted of PBMCs, mostly from graft donor cells, taken 360 days after TCRalphabeta/CD19-depleted stem cell transplant. The source of these receptors is a boy under two years old who had a stem cell transplant for SCID, so the T cells may come from the graft donor.

V is TRBV20-1 and J is TRBJ1-6; D perhaps matches TRBD1 (6 bases). V lost 3 bases to trimming and J lost 2 bases, with 11 bases between them. Germline V CDR1 and CDR2: DFQATT, SNEGSKA (reference sequence). CDR3 length: 15 residues. This CDR3 is CSASRTVTYNSPLHF. The CDR3 bases are TGCAGTGCTAGCAGGACAGTAACCTATAATTCACCCCTCCACTTT.

This clonotype was seen repeatedly, ten times or more. The chain uses TRBV12-3 or TRBV12-4 and TRBJ2-7; D ambiguous. Trimming left V 1 base short and J 3 bases short, with 7 bases between. The CDR3 runs 13 residues. In DNA, the CDR3 is TGTGCCAGCAGTTTAGGGCAAAGCTACGAGCAGTACTTC. It specifies CASSLGQSYEQYF.

The table lists this clonotype with a few counts. The chain couples TRBV20-1 to TRBJ2-3; the D call may be TRBD1 or TRBD2 (5 bases each). CDR1 and CDR2 from the germline V gene are DFQATT and SNEGSKA (reference sequence). Trimming cost V 1 base and J 2 bases, with 7 bases left between them. CDR3 size: 13 residues. The CDR3 reads CSARAGATDTQYF. The CDR3 coding sequence is TGCAGTGCTAGAGCCGGGGCCACAGATACGCAGTATTTT.

This clonotype was detected only a few times. The gene calls are TRBV6-2 or TRBV6-3 and TRBJ2-7; 8 nucleotides align to TRBD2. V was clipped by 8 bases and J by 5 bases; unmatched bases: 11. The CDR3 loop spans 14 amino acids. CDR1 is MNHEY and CDR2 is SVGEGT in the germline V gene. CDR3 region: CASRGLAWHHEQYF. CDR3 nucleotides: TGTGCCAGCCGCGGACTAGCCTGGCACCACGAGCAGTACTTC.

This clonotype has just one count. At one end the junction does not follow the germline gene, possibly because of a read error. The chain has TRBV7-3 and TRBJ2-7; 8 bases agree with TRBD1. Germline lookup yields CDR1 SGHTA and CDR2 FQGTGA. CDR3 length: 15 amino acids. The CDR3 DNA reads as TGTACCAGCAGCTTAAGTGGACAGGGCTCCTACGAGCAGTACTTC. Residues: CTSSLSGQGSYEQYF.

This rearrangement joins TRBV7-9 to TRBJ1-2; D might be TRBD1 (5 bases). Germline lookup yields CDR1 SEHNR and CDR2 FQNEAQ (reference sequence). With 5 bases removed from V and 6 bases from J, the gap between germline ends came to 13 bases. This CDR3 has 13 residues. The CDR3 region has the DNA TGTGCCAGCAGCAGGCAGGGCCTTGATGGCTACACCTTC. Its translation: CASSRQGLDGYTF. The full variable domain, completed using reference TRBV7-9 and TRBJ1-2, is DTGVSQNPRHKITKRGQNVTFRCDPISEHNRLYWYRQTLGQGPEFLTYFQNEAQLEKSRLLSDRFSAERPKGSFSTLEIQRTEQGDSAMYLCASSRQGLDGYTFGSGTRLTVV.

A few counts support this clonotype. The rearrangement joins TRBV7-9 to TRBJ2-5; tentatively, D is TRBD1 (6 bases). The CDR3 extends over 15 amino acids. Germline CDR1 and CDR2: SEHNR and FQNEAQ (reference sequence). V was shortened by 1 base and J by 5 bases, with 14 bases between the two germline ends. Written as DNA, the CDR3 is TGTGCCAGCAGCTTAGGACAGGTCAACCGGGAGACCCAGTACTTC. It translates to CASSLGQVNRETQYF. Complete variable domain (other parts from reference TRBV7-9 and TRBJ2-5): DTGVSQNPRHKITKRGQNVTFRCDPISEHNRLYWYRQTLGQGPEFLTYFQNEAQLEKSRLLSDRFSAERPKGSFSTLEIQRTEQGDSAMYLCASSLGQVNRETQYFGPGTRLLVL.

The V and J genes are TRBV28 and TRBJ2-1, with 12 bases matching TRBD2. Looked up from germline, CDR1 is MDHEN and CDR2 is SYDVKM. With 5 bases clipped from V and 5 bases from J, the junction kept 4 bases outside the gene matches. CDR3 size: 15 residues. CDR3 region: CASSPWTSGDNEQFF. The CDR3, as DNA: TGTGCCAGCAGTCCCTGGACTAGCGGGGACAATGAGCAGTTCTTC.

The CDR3 nucleotides read TGTGCCACCAGTGACCCCCGGGGCGTCGGGGAGCTGTTTTTT. Residues: CATSDPRGVGELFF. The chain employs TRBV24-1 and TRBJ2-2; D may match TRBD1 or TRBD2 (5 bases each). Germline lookup yields CDR1 KGHDR and CDR2 SFDVKD. CDR3 length equals 14 residues. V was clipped by 4 bases and J by 7 bases, with 12 bases between them.

This clonotype was seen a few times. The chain carries TRBV5-1 and TRBJ2-6; D unclear. V lost 2 bases and J lost 0, with 9 bases in between. The CDR3 runs 16 residues. Germline loops: CDR1 SGHRS, CDR2 YFSETQ. In nucleotides, the CDR3 is TGCGCCAGCAGCTTAAACGTCCGCTCTGGGGCCAACGTCCTGACTTTC. Translated: CASSLNVRSGANVLTF. The full variable domain, its missing parts supplied by reference TRBV5-1 and TRBJ2-6, is KAGVTQTPRYLIKTRGQQVTLSCSPISGHRSVSWYQQTPGQGLQFLFEYFSETQRNKGNFPGRFSGRQFSNSRSEMNVSTLELGDSALYLCASSLNVRSGANVLTFGAGSRLTVL.

V usage is TRBV12-3 or TRBV12-4 and J usage is TRBJ2-1, with 9 bases fitting TRBD2. Germline trimming cut 7 bases from V and 14 bases from J; bases unmatched to any gene: 9. The CDR3 covers 12 residues. DNA for the CDR3: TGTGCCAGCACCGCTACCCAGCGGGGGGAGTTCTTC. Translated: CASTATQRGEFF.